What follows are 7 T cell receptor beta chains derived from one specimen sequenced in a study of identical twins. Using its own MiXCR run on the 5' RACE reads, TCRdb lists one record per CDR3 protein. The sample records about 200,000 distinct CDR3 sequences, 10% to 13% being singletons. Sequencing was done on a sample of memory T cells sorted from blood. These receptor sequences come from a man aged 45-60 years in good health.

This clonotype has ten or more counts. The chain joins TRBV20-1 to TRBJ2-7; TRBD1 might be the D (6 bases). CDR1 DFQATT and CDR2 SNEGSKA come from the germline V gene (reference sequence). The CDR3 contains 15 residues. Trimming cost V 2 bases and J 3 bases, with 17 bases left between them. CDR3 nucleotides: TGCAGTGCTAGACCCACCACAGGGTTTAGCTACGAGCAGTACTTC. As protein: CSARPTTGFSYEQYF.

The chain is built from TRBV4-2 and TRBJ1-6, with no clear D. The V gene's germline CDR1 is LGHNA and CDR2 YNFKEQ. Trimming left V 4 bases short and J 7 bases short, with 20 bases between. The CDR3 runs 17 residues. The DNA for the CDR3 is TGTGCCAGCAGCCCTCGAGGCGGTCGCATGGGGAATTCACCCCTCCACTTT. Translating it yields CASSPRGGRMGNSPLHF.

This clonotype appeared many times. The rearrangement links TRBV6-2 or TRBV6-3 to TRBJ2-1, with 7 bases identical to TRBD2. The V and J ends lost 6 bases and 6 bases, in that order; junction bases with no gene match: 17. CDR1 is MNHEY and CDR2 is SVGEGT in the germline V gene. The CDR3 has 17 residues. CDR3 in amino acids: CASRGKISGIRVNEQFF. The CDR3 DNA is TGTGCCAGCAGGGGGAAAATCAGCGGGATAAGGGTCAATGAGCAGTTCTTC.

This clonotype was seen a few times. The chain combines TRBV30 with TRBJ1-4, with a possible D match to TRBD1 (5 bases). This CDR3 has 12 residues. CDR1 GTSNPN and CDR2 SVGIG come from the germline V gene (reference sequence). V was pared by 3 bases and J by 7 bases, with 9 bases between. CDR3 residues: CAWSQGSEKLFF. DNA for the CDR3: TGTGCCTGGAGCCAGGGAAGTGAAAAACTGTTTTTT.

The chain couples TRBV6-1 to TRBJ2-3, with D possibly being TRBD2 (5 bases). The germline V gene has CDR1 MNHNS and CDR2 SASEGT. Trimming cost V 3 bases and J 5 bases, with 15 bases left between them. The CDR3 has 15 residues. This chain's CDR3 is CASSDGGGSRDTQYF. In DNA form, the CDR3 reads TGTGCCAGCAGTGATGGTGGCGGGTCGAGAGATACGCAGTATTTT.

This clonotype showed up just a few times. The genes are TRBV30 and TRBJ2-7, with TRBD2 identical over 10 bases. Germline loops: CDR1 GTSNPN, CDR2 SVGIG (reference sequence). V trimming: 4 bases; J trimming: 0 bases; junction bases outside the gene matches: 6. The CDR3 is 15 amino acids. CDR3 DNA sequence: TGTGCCTGGAAGACAGCGGGAGGGATCTCCTACGAGCAGTACTTC. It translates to CAWKTAGGISYEQYF.

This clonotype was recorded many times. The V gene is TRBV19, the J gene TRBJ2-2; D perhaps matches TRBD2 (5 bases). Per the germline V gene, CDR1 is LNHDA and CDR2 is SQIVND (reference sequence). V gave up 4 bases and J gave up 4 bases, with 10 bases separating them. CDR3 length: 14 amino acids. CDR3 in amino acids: CASSTKLGTGELFF. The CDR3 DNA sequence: TGTGCCAGTAGTACTAAACTAGGCACCGGGGAGCTGTTTTTT. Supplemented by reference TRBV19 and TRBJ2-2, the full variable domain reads DGGITQSPKYLFRKEGQNVTLSCEQNLNHDAMYWYRQDPGQGLRLIYYSQIVNDFQKGDIAEGYSVSREKKESFPLTVTSAQKNPTAFYLCASSTKLGTGELFFGEGSRLTVL.